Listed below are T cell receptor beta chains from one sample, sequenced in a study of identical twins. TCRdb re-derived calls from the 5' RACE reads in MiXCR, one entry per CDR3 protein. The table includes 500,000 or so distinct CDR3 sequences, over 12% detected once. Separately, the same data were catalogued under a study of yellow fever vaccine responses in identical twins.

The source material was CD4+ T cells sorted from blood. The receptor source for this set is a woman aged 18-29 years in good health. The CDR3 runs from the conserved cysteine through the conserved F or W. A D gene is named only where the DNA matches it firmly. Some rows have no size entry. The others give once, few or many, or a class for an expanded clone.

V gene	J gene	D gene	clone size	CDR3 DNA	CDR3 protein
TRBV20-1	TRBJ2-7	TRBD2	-	TGCAGTGCTCCGGCTATAGCGGGACCCTACGAGCAGTACTTC	CSAPAIAGPYEQYF
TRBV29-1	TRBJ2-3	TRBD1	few	TGCAGCGTGCCGGGACAGGGATCAGATACGCAGTATTTT	CSVPGQGSDTQYF
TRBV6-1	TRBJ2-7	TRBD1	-	TGTGCCAGCAGGCCGGACAGGATACCTACCTACGAGCAGTACTTC	CASRPDRIPTYEQYF
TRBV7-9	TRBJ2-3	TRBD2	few	TGTGCCAGCAGCCGCGTGACTAGCGGGGGGACAGATACGCAGTATTTT	CASSRVTSGGTDTQYF
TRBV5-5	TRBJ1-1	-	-	TGTGCCAGCAGCTTGCCCTTAACGGTGAACACTGAAGCTTTCTTT	CASSLPLTVNTEAFF
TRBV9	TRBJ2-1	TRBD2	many	TGTGCCAGCAGCGTAGCTCTCAGCGGGAGTGGCAATGAGCAGTTCTTC	CASSVALSGSGNEQFF
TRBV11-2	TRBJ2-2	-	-	TGTGCCAGCAGGAGCCGGGGGTCGAGAACCGGGGAGCTGTTTTTT	CASRSRGSRTGELFF
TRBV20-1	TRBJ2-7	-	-	TGCAGTGCTAGAGATCCCAGGGTCACCTACGAGCAGTACTTC	CSARDPRVTYEQYF
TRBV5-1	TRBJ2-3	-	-	TGCGCCAGCAGGCTCTACACTGGCCCTAGCACAGATACGCAGTATTTT	CASRLYTGPSTDTQYF
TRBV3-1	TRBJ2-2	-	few	TGTGCCAGCAGCCAAGGACTTCGAGACACCGGGGAGCTGTTTTTT	CASSQGLRDTGELFF
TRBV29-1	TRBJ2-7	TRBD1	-	TGCAGCGTTGGGGACAGGCCTTACGAGCAGTACTTC	CSVGDRPYEQYF
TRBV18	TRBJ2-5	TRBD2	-	TGTGCCAGCTCCAACCGGCTAGCGGGAGGGCCGGAAGAGACCCAGTACTTC	CASSNRLAGGPEETQYF
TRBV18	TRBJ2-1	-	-	TGTGCCAGCTCCCCTGTGGTAGCGGTCTACAATGAGCAGTTCTTC	CASSPVVAVYNEQFF
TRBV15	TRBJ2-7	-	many	TGTGCCACCACCCAAAGCTGGATACCTGAGCAGTACTTC	CATTQSWIPEQYF
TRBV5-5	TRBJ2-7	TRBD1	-	TGTGCCAGCAGCTTGGACAGGGGGGCCCACTACGAGCAGTACTTC	CASSLDRGAHYEQYF
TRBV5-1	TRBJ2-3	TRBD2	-	TGCGCCAGCAGCTCTTACCGGACTAGCGGGAGGGCCGTCACAGATACGCAGTATTTT	CASSSYRTSGRAVTDTQYF
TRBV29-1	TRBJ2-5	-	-	TGCAGCGTCCAAGGTGGAGAGACCCAGTACTTC	CSVQGGETQYF
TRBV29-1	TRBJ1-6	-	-	TGCAGCGGCTCGGAGGGGGGGGACTCACCCCTCCACTTT	CSGSEGGDSPLHF
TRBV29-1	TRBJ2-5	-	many	TGCAGCTACAAACAGGGTGTTGATCGACAGACCCAGTACTTC	CSYKQGVDRQTQYF
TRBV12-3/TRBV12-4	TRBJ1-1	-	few	TGTGCCAGCAGTTGGGGCCAGAGGACTGAAGCTTTCTTT	CASSWGQRTEAFF
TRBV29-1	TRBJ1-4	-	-	TGCAGCGCGACCGGGACATTCAATGAAAAACTGTTTTTT	CSATGTFNEKLFF
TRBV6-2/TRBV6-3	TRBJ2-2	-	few	TGTGCCAGCTTGAATATAGAACGGCTCAACACCGGGGAGCTGTTTTTT	CASLNIERLNTGELFF
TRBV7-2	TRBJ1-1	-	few	TGTGCCAGCAGCTTAAACATTAGGGCGGGCACTGAAGCTTTCTTT	CASSLNIRAGTEAFF
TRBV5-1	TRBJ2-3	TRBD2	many	TGCGCCAGCAGCTCTGGACTAGCGGGAGGAAGCACAGATACGCAGTATTTT	CASSSGLAGGSTDTQYF
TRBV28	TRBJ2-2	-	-	TGTGCCAGCAATCACCCCATTCATATCGGGGAGCTGTTTTTT	CASNHPIHIGELFF
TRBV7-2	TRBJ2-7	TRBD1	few	TGTGCCAGCAGCTTAGCGGGACAGGCTTCCTACGAGCAGTACTTC	CASSLAGQASYEQYF
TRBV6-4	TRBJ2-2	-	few	TGTGCCAGCAGTGAACTGGGGGGCACCGGGGAGCTGTTTTTT	CASSELGGTGELFF
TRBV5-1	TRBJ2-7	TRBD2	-	TGCGCCAGCAGCCCGGCGGGGGGTGATTCCTACGAGCAGTACTTC	CASSPAGGDSYEQYF
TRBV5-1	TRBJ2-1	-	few	TGCGCCAGCAGCTGGGCCCCGGGACCAAATGAGCAGTTCTTC	CASSWAPGPNEQFF
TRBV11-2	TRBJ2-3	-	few	TGTGCCAGCAGCTTAAGAGGAGTCGAGGGCACAGATACGCAGTATTTT	CASSLRGVEGTDTQYF
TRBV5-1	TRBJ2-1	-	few	TGCGCCAGCAGCTCCCGCTTGGGCTCCTACAATGAGCAGTTCTTC	CASSSRLGSYNEQFF
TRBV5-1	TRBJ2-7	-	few	TGCGCCAGCAGCCCGGAGGGGGGGTACTACGAGCAGTACTTC	CASSPEGGYYEQYF
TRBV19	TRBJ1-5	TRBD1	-	TGTGCCAGTAGAGACAGGGGGCGCGAAGTTCGAAATCAGCCCCAGCATTTT	CASRDRGREVRNQPQHF
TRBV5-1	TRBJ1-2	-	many	TGCGCCAGCAGCTTGGGGGGCTATGGCTACACCTTC	CASSLGGYGYTF
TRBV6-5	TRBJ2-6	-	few	TGTGCCAGCAGTTATGGGGGAAGCTCTGGGGCCAACGTCCTGACTTTC	CASSYGGSSGANVLTF
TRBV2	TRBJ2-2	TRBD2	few	TGTGCCAGCACTAGCGGGACCCTCGCGAACACCGGGGAGCTGTTTTTT	CASTSGTLANTGELFF
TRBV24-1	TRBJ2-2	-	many	TGTGCCACCAGTGATTTGCCACCCGGGGAGCTGTTTTTT	CATSDLPPGELFF
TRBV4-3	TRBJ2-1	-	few	TGCGCCAGCAGCAAAACACTCGGACCGCCCCACAATGAGCAGTTCTTC	CASSKTLGPPHNEQFF
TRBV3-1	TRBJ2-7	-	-	TGTGCCAGCAGCCAAGGCAGCGGCTACGAGCAGTACTTC	CASSQGSGYEQYF
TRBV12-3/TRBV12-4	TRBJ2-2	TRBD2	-	TGTGCCAGCAGTTTACTAGCGGGGGGGCGGTTTACCGGGGAGCTGTTTTTT	CASSLLAGGRFTGELFF